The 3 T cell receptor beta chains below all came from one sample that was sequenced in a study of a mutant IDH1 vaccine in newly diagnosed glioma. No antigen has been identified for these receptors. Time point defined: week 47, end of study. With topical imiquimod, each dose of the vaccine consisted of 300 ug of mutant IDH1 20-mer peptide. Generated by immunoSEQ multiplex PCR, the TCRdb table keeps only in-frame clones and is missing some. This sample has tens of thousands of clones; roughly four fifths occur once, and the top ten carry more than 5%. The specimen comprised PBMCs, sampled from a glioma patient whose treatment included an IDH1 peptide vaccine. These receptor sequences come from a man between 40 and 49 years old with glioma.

The DNA for the CDR3 is TGTGCCGCCAGGGGCACAGGGGTTGATATTGACTATGGCTACACCTTC. It yields the protein CAARGTGVDIDYGYTF. The rearrangement joins TRBV19 to TRBJ1-2, with 7 bases matching TRBD1. The CDR3 covers 16 residues. The V gene's germline CDR1 is LNHDA and CDR2 SQIVND (reference sequence). J lost 3 bases, V lost 11 bases, and 18 bases had no gene match.

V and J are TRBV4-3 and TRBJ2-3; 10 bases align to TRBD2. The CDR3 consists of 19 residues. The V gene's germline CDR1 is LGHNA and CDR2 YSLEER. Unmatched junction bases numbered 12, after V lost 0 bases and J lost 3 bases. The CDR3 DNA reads TGCGCCAGCAGCCAAGATTTCGCTAGCGGGGGTGTGTCGACAGATACGCAGTATTTT. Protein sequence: CASSQDFASGGVSTDTQYF.

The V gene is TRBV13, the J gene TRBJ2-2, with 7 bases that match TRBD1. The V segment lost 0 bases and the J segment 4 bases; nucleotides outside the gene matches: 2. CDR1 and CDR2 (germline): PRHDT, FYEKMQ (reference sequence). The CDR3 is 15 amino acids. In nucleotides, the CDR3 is TGTGCCAGCAGCTTAGGGGGACAGATCACCGGGGAGCTGTTTTTT. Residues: CASSLGGQITGELFF.